The following is a TCR beta chain sequence with its context. Its matching antigen is unknown. Germline assignment: CDR1 LNHNV and CDR2 YYDKDF (reference sequence). The CDR3 has 13 amino acids. The sample belongs to a study of CXCR3-negative and CXCR3-positive naive CD8 T cells. General study results and limits: Comparison of naive cells showed more hydrophobic TRB CDR3s in CXCR3-positive than in CXCR3-negative naive cells. Naive subsets were similarly diverse, while memory CD8+ repertoires were much less diverse.

Libraries of TRB cDNA were made by 5' RACE and carried UMIs. After re-calling the 5' RACE reads, TCRdb lists one entry per CDR3 protein, DNA absent. The table for this sample gives some 85,000 distinct CDR3 sequences. This chain connects TRBV15 to TRBJ2-5. This receptor was obtained from a human donor in good health. Some clones in this sample may be carry-over from other donors' samples. The specimen sequenced was naive CXCR3+ CD8+ T cells from blood. Documented subset: CD45RO-CCR7+CD27+CD95- naive CD8+ T cells expressing CXCR3 (TNR3+). CDR3 loop: CATSRDRPETQYF.